This TCR beta chain is drawn from a study of cytomegalovirus exposure and HLA in healthy donors. Trimming cost V 6 bases and J 4 bases, with 13 bases left between them. The CDR3 is 14 amino acids. The germline CDR1 and CDR2 sequences are SEHNR and FQNEAQ (reference sequence). The PCR employed 60 Vbeta primers together with 13 Jbeta primers. Generated by immunoSEQ multiplex PCR, the TCRdb table keeps only in-frame clones and is missing some. The sample carries 180,000 or so clones, roughly 77% recorded once. Findings and limits, study-wide: The classifier reportedly diagnosed cytomegalovirus status with high specificity and sensitivity. Later analysis placed DRB1 highest and HLA-C lowest in TCR association rates, which differed by HLA locus. Several of the most significant clusters appeared linked to common viral pathogens, based on a later analysis.

About this clone itself: Its specificity is not known.

The J gene is TRBJ1-5, the V gene TRBV7-9; TRBD1 might be the D (6 bases). This sequence originates from a woman aged 25 to 39 in good health and CMV-seronegative. Sequencing was carried out using PBMCs. The DNA of the CDR3 is TGTGCCAGCAGTTGGGACACCGTTAATCAGCCCCAGCATTTT. It yields the protein CASSWDTVNQPQHF.